This passage covers 15 T cell receptor beta chains from one sample sequenced in a study of cytomegalovirus exposure and HLA in healthy donors. PCR was performed using 60 Vbeta and 13 Jbeta primers. Libraries were prepared by immunoSEQ multiplex PCR; TCRdb keeps only in-frame clonotypes and omits some of them. This sample has about 150,000 clones, with roughly 75% found just once. The sequencing input was PBMCs. The receptors derive from a man aged 18-30 years in good health and CMV-seronegative.

The chain couples TRBV7-2 to TRBJ2-7; weak D call: TRBD2 (5 bases). V shed 5 bases and J shed 7 bases, with 21 bases lying between them. Germline V CDR1 and CDR2: SGHTA, FQGNSA. The CDR3 totals 15 residues. CDR3 region: CASSQPRGGEGEQYF. CDR3 DNA: TGTGCCAGCAGCCAACCCCGGGGTGGGGAAGGGGAGCAGTACTTC.

The chain is built from TRBV7-8 and TRBJ1-3, with TRBD1 matching 7 bases. Losses at the gene ends were 5 bases for V and 3 bases for J; bases not matched to a gene: 10. CDR3 length equals 16 residues. Germline-derived CDR1 and CDR2 are SGHVS and FQNEAQ. CDR3 in DNA: TGTGCCAGCAGCATCCGAAGGGGGCAGGTTGGAAACACCATATATTTT. Its translation: CASSIRRGQVGNTIYF.

The chain has TRBV4-1 and TRBJ2-1, with 9 bases aligning to TRBD2. Germline V gives CDR1 MGHRA, CDR2 YSYEKL. Germline trimming cut 2 bases from V and 5 bases from J; bases unmatched to any gene: 7. The CDR3 has 16 residues. The CDR3 protein is CASSQSRLAVNNEQFF. The CDR3 coding sequence is TGCGCCAGCAGCCAATCCCGACTAGCGGTTAACAATGAGCAGTTCTTC.

This clone was seen many times. The chain joins TRBV21-1 to TRBJ2-7; the table's D call of TRBD1 was not tested on the DNA. TRBV21-1 is flagged as a pseudogene. The CDR3 totals 14 residues. The CDR3 region is CASSGGTGGYEQYF. CDR3 sequence (DNA): TGTGCCAGCAGCGGGGGAACAGGGGGCTACGAGCAGTACTTC.

The chain has TRBV6-5 and TRBJ2-5; TRBD2 matches 9 bases. This CDR3 has 14 residues. The germline V gene encodes CDR1 MNHEY and CDR2 SVGAGI. The trim removed 5 bases at V and 5 bases at J, leaving 6 bases unmatched. The CDR3 DNA reads as TGTGCCAGCAGTGGGGGACTAGCCAGCGAGACCCAGTACTTC. It translates to CASSGGLASETQYF.

V usage is TRBV25-1 and J usage is TRBJ1-3, with D uncertain. Germline CDR1 is MGHDK and CDR2 is SYGVNS. V lost 5 bases to trimming and J lost 3 bases, with 20 bases between them. The CDR3 runs to 17 residues. CDR3 in amino acids: CASSSPSPGFSGNTIYF. CDR3 nucleotides: TGTGCCAGCAGTTCCCCCTCCCCAGGATTCAGTGGAAACACCATATATTTT. Complete variable domain (other parts from reference TRBV25-1 and TRBJ1-3): EADIYQTPRYLVIGTGKKITLECSQTMGHDKMYWYQQDPGMELHLIHYSYGVNSTEKGDLSSESTVSRIRTEHFPLTLESARPSHTSQYLCASSSPSPGFSGNTIYFGEGSWLTVV.

The rearrangement joins TRBV25-1 to TRBJ1-2; 7 nucleotides agree with TRBD1. With V trimmed by 1 base and J by 1 base, 6 bases remained unmatched. Germline V gene sequence: CDR1 MGHDK, CDR2 SYGVNS. This CDR3 is 16 amino acids long. The CDR3 sequence is CASSESRQGVNYGYTF. The CDR3 DNA reads TGTGCCAGCAGTGAATCGCGACAGGGAGTTAACTATGGCTACACCTTC.

J is TRBJ2-7 and V is TRBV4-3; D might be TRBD2 (6 bases). CDR3 length: 16 residues. V dropped 3 bases and J dropped 0 bases, with 15 bases sitting between them. The germline gives CDR1 LGHNA, CDR2 YSLEER. The CDR3 region is CASSQVLSGYSYEQYF. As DNA, the CDR3 is TGCGCCAGCAGCCAGGTCCTTAGCGGTTACTCCTACGAGCAGTACTTC.

The chain is built from TRBV19 and TRBJ1-5; 8 nucleotides line up with TRBD1. The germline CDR1 and CDR2 sequences are LNHDA and SQIVND (reference sequence). There are 18 residues in the CDR3. V shed 0 bases and J 7 bases; nucleotides not matched to a gene: 14. The CDR3 DNA is TGTGCCAGTAGTATAGATGGTCCAGGGGGCATGAAGGCACAGCCCCAGCATTTT. It yields the protein CASSIDGPGGMKAQPQHF.

This chain joins TRBV7-8 and TRBJ2-2; D unresolved. The CDR3 extends over 13 amino acids. Germline V gene data show CDR1 as SGHVS and CDR2 as FQNEAQ. V lost 1 base and J 9 bases, leaving 9 bases between the germline ends. The CDR3 bases are TGTGCCAGCAGCTTAGTCCAGGCCCGGGAGCTGTTTTTT. Amino acids: CASSLVQARELFF.

In DNA form, the CDR3 reads TGTGCCAGCAGTGACGGACTTTCCACCGGGGAGCTGTTTTTT. Translated, it gives CASSDGLSTGELFF. The V call is TRBV6-4, the J call TRBJ2-2; TRBD2 is a possible D gene (5 bases). The germline V gene encodes CDR1 MRHNA and CDR2 SNTAGT. V dropped 2 bases and J dropped 4 bases, with 8 bases sitting between them. CDR3 size: 14 residues.

As regards this clone: The same CDR3 can be traced to other DNA sequences in this sample. This chain connects TRBV27 to TRBJ2-2; 8 bases line up with TRBD1. Germline trimming cut 9 bases from V and 6 bases from J; bases unmatched to any gene: 12. This CDR3 comprises 15 residues. Looked up from germline, CDR1 is MNHEY and CDR2 is SMNVEV (reference sequence). The CDR3 is CASTTQGAPPGELFF. CDR3 nucleotide sequence: TGTGCCAGTACTACCCAGGGGGCGCCTCCCGGGGAGCTGTTTTTT.

V and J are TRBV19 and TRBJ2-7, with a possible D match to TRBD1 (6 bases). The CDR3 is made up of 13 amino acids. The ends were cut back, 3 bases at V and 3 bases at J, with 9 bases in the middle. Germline V gene sequence: CDR1 LNHDA, CDR2 SQIVND (reference sequence). The CDR3 sequence: CASSISTGYEQYF. Written as DNA, the CDR3 is TGTGCCAGTAGTATTTCGACAGGCTACGAGCAGTACTTC.

This clone occurred a few times. The chain combines TRBV7-9 with TRBJ2-1, with 13 bases that match TRBD2. There are 17 residues in the CDR3. V gave up 6 bases and J gave up 5 bases; unmatched junction bases: 10. Germline V gives CDR1 SEHNR, CDR2 FQNEAQ (reference sequence). Here the CDR3 reads CASRPGPGLAGDNEQFF. CDR3 in DNA: TGTGCCAGCAGGCCGGGCCCTGGACTAGCGGGGGACAATGAGCAGTTCTTC.

This clone was observed a handful of times. The J gene is TRBJ2-7, the V gene TRBV5-6; 7 bases are shared with TRBD1. V was pared by 2 bases and J by 3 bases, with 11 bases of the junction left unmatched. Germline CDR1 is SGHDT and CDR2 is YYEEEE. The CDR3 has 16 amino acids. The DNA of the CDR3 is TGTGCCAGCAGCTTCTCTACAGGGGTGCCGATCTACGAGCAGTACTTC. Its translation: CASSFSTGVPIYEQYF. Looking up the rest from reference TRBV5-6 and TRBJ2-7 gives the full variable domain: DAGVTQSPTHLIKTRGQQVTLRCSPKSGHDTVSWYQQALGQGPQFIFQYYEEEERQRGNFPDRFSGHQFPNYSSELNVNALLLGDSALYLCASSFSTGVPIYEQYFGPGTRLTVT.